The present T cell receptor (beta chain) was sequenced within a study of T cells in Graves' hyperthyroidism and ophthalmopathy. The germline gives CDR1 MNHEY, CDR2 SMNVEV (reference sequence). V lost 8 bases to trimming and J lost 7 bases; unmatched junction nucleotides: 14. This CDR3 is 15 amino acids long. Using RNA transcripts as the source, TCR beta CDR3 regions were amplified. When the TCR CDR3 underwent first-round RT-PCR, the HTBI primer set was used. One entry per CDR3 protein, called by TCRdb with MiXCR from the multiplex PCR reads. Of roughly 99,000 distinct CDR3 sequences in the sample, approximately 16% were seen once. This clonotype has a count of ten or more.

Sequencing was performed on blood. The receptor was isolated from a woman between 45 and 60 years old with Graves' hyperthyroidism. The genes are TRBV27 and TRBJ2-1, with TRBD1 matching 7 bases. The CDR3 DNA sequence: TGTGCCAGCGGACTTAGACAGGGTTCCTTGAATGAGCAGTTCTTC. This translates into CASGLRQGSLNEQFF.